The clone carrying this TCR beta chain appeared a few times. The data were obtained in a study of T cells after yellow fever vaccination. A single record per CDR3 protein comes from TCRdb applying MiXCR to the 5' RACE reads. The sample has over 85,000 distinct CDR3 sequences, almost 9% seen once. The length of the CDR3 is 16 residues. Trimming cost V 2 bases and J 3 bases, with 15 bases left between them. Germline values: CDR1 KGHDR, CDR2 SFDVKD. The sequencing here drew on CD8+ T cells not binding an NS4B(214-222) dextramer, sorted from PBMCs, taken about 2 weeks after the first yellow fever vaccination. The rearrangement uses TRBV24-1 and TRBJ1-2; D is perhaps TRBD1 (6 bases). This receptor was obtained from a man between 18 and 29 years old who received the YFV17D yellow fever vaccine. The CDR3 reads CATSDSPGQGDYGYTF. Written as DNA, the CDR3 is TGTGCCACCAGTGATTCCCCGGGACAAGGGGACTATGGCTACACCTTC.